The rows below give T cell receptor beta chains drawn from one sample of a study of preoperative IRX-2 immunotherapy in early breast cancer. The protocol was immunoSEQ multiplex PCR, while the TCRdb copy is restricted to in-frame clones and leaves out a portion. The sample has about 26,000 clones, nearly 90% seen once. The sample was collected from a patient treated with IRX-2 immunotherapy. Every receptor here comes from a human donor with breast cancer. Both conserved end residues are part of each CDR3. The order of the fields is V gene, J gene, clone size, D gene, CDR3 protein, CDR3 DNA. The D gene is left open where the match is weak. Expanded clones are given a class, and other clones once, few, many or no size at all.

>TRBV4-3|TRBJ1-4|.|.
CASSQDPAKLFF
TGCGCCAGCAGCCAAGATCCGGCGAAACTGTTTTTT
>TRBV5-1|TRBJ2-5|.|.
CASRNVQETQYF
TGCGCCAGCAGAAATGTGCAAGAGACCCAGTACTTC
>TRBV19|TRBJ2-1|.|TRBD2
CASTSGTSGDYNEQFF
TGTGCCAGTACTTCCGGGACTAGCGGGGATTACAATGAGCAGTTCTTC
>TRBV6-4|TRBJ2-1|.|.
CASSGGSSYNEQFF
TGTGCCAGCAGTGGGGGTAGCTCCTACAATGAGCAGTTCTTC
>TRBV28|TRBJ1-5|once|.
CASSQRQPQHF
TGTGCCAGCAGCCAGAGGCAGCCCCAGCATTTT
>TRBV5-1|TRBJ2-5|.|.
CASSPPPPSETQYF
TGCGCCAGCAGCCCCCCACCGCCTTCCGAGACCCAGTACTTC
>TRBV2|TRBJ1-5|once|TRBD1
CASSDRGHSQPQHF
TGTGCCAGCAGCGACAGGGGGCATAGTCAGCCCCAGCATTTT
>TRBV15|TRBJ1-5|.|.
CATSRDAQEEPQHF
TGTGCCACCAGCAGAGATGCGCAGGAGGAGCCCCAGCATTTT
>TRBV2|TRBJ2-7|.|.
CAVIIPLGLEPYEQYF
TGTGCCGTGATTATACCACTGGGCTTGGAGCCCTACGAGCAGTACTTC
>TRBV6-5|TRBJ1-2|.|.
CASSYSVGTYGYTF
TGTGCCAGCAGTTACTCGGTCGGGACCTATGGCTACACCTTC
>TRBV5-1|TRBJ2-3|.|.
CASSLAGPSTDTQYF
TGCGCCAGCAGCTTGGCGGGACCTAGCACAGATACGCAGTATTTT
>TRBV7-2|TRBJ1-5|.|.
CASSTSGNQPQHF
TGTGCCAGCAGCACATCAGGGAATCAGCCCCAGCATTTT
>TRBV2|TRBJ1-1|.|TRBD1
CASSENRGDTEAFF
TGTGCCAGCAGTGAAAACAGGGGGGACACTGAAGCTTTCTTT
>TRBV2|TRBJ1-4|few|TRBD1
CATTGDIEKLFF
TGTGCCACTACAGGGGATATTGAAAAACTGTTTTTT
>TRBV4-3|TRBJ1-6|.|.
CASNPQLEGGGSPLHF
TGCGCCAGCAACCCCCAGTTAGAAGGGGGTGGTTCACCCCTCCACTTT
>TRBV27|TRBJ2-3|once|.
CASSLRAAYRIADTQYF
TGTGCCAGCAGTTTAAGGGCGGCATACAGGATTGCAGATACGCAGTATTTT
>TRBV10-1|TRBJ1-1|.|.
CASSKPGPRPDTEAFF
TGCGCCAGCAGTAAACCGGGCCCCCGGCCGGACACTGAAGCTTTCTTT
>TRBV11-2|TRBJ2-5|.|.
CASSRDGADETQYF
TGTGCCAGCAGCCGCGACGGGGCGGACGAGACCCAGTACTTC
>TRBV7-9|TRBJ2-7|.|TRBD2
CASSLLAGFNEQYF
TGTGCCAGCAGCCTACTAGCGGGTTTTAACGAGCAGTACTTC
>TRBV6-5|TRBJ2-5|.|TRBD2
CASSTGLAPETQYF
TGTGCCAGCAGTACTGGACTAGCCCCCGAGACCCAGTACTTC